What follows are 19 T cell receptor beta chains derived from one specimen sequenced in a study of blood T cells in healthy people across ages. Next came a second PCR, run for about 6 to 12 cycles, which used a sample-barcoded 5' primer along with a J-beta primer mix. TCRdb re-analysed the 5' RACE reads in MiXCR, keeping a single row per CDR3 protein. This table has 800,000 or so distinct CDR3 sequences, about half appearing once. Sequenced: blood. The receptors here all came from an older man in good health.

This chain connects TRBV10-3 to TRBJ2-7; D may be TRBD2 (5 bases). Germline V gene sequence: CDR1 ENHRY, CDR2 SYGVKD. The V end lost 3 bases, the J end lost 10 bases, and 16 bases lay between the germline ends. CDR3 size: 13 residues. The CDR3: CAISDNPDSGQYF. CDR3 in DNA: TGTGCCATCAGTGATAATCCGGACTCTGGACAGTACTTC.

The sample holds a few counts of this clonotype. The rearrangement joins TRBV6-6 to TRBJ2-1; no firm D call. The CDR3 is 12 residues long. Germline CDR1 is MNHNY and CDR2 is SVGAGI (reference sequence). V was clipped by 6 bases and J by 6 bases, with 9 bases between them. CDR3 loop: CASRSPVNEQFF. The CDR3 nucleotides read TGTGCCAGCAGAAGCCCGGTCAATGAGCAGTTCTTC.

As to this clonotype: At one boundary the junction diverges from the germline segment, which might be a read error. This chain joins TRBV20-1 and TRBJ2-4, with a tentative D call TRBD2 (5 bases). The CDR3 length is 14 residues. Germline loops: CDR1 DFQATT, CDR2 SNEGSKA (reference sequence). The CDR3 is CSAAKWLAKNTQYF. CDR3 DNA: TGCAGTGCTGCAAAATGGCTAGCCAAAAACACTCAGTACTTC.

This clonotype was picked up many times. The rearrangement uses TRBV11-2 and TRBJ2-7, with 8 bases identical to TRBD2. The CDR3 loop spans 17 amino acids. V dropped 1 base and J dropped 0; count of bases not matched to a gene: 8. Germline-derived CDR1 and CDR2 are SGHAT and FQNNGV. The CDR3 nucleotides read TGTGCCAGCAGCTTAGGGATTACTAGCGGAGACTCCTACGAGCAGTACTTC. Translated, it gives CASSLGITSGDSYEQYF.

This clonotype was seen once. In DNA form, the CDR3 reads TGTGCCAGCACCCCCCGGAACACTGAAGCTTTCTTT. Translated, it gives CASTPRNTEAFF. The rearrangement uses TRBV28 and TRBJ1-1; D remains ambiguous. V was cut by 7 bases and J by 1 base, with 7 bases left in between. The CDR3 is 12 residues long. CDR1 is MDHEN, CDR2 SYDVKM, per germline.

This clonotype turned up a few times. The chain uses TRBV6-5 and TRBJ2-5; TRBD1 aligns across 8 bases. The J call is uncertain, as TRBJ2-7 better fits the DNA end. The CDR3 sequence is 14 residues long. Germline-derived CDR1 and CDR2 are MNHEY and SVGAGI. CDR3 loop: CASSSDRARYEQYF. In DNA form, the CDR3 reads TGTGCCAGCAGCTCGGACAGGGCTCGGTACGAGCAGTACTTC.

This clonotype was counted ten times or more. This chain connects TRBV20-1 to TRBJ2-4; 16 bases line up with TRBD2. J gave up 0 bases and V 6 bases, and 8 bases lay outside the gene matches. CDR3 length equals 18 residues. CDR1 is DFQATT and CDR2 is SNEGSKA in the germline V gene (reference sequence). The CDR3 spells CSAPGLAGGGGAKNIQYF. The CDR3 bases are TGCAGTGCGCCGGGACTAGCGGGAGGGGGGGGAGCCAAAAACATTCAGTACTTC.

This rearrangement joins TRBV3-1 to TRBJ2-1; 11 bases match TRBD2. Trimming removed 6 bases from V and 6 bases from J; junction bases left unmatched: 7. This CDR3 is 15 amino acids long. CDR1 is LGHDT and CDR2 is YNNKEL in the germline V gene (reference sequence). CDR3 amino acids: CASRYLAGGLNEQFF. In DNA form, the CDR3 reads TGTGCCAGCAGATACCTAGCGGGAGGTCTCAATGAGCAGTTCTTC.

V is TRBV7-3 and J is TRBJ1-1; D possibly corresponds to TRBD1 (5 bases). The CDR3 is 14 residues long. With 5 bases removed from V and 4 bases from J, the gap between germline ends came to 14 bases. Per the germline V gene, CDR1 is SGHTA and CDR2 is FQGTGA. Written as DNA, the CDR3 is TGTGCCAGCAGCCCGTTTTTTAGGGGCACTGAAGCTTTCTTT. Amino acids: CASSPFFRGTEAFF.

J is TRBJ2-5 and V is TRBV7-8; TRBD2 agrees at 8 bases. The CDR3 contains 17 residues. V lost 1 base to trimming and J lost 11 bases; unmatched junction nucleotides: 18. Germline V CDR1 and CDR2: SGHVS, FQNEAQ. The CDR3 DNA follows: TGTGCCAGCAGCTTAGGGTATACTAGCGGTCTACCCTACGGGCAGTACTTC. It translates to CASSLGYTSGLPYGQYF.

The rearrangement joins TRBV6-6 to TRBJ1-5; 8 nucleotides match TRBD1. Germline trimming cut 2 bases from V and 7 bases from J; bases unmatched to any gene: 7. This CDR3 comprises 15 residues. The germline V gene has CDR1 MNHNY and CDR2 SVGAGI (reference sequence). The CDR3 sequence: CASSYGGQGRQPQHF. The CDR3 DNA sequence: TGTGCCAGCAGTTACGGCGGACAGGGTAGGCAGCCCCAGCATTTT.

This chain uses TRBV6-2 or TRBV6-3 with TRBJ1-5; no firm D call. CDR1 and CDR2 from the germline V gene are MNHEY and SVGEGT. V shed 3 bases and J shed 5 bases, with 20 bases lying between them. The CDR3 is 17 residues long. The CDR3 loop is CASSYYLGNAGYQPQHF. Here the CDR3 DNA reads TGTGCCAGCAGTTATTATCTTGGGAACGCGGGGTATCAGCCCCAGCATTTT.

The rearrangement links TRBV20-1 to TRBJ2-5; tentatively, D is TRBD1 (6 bases). Near its end, the DNA agrees better with TRBJ2-7, so the J call may be wrong. Germline CDR1 is DFQATT and CDR2 is SNEGSKA (reference sequence). CDR3 size: 12 residues. DNA of the CDR3: TGCAGTGCCGTAACAGGGACCAGCGAGCAGTACTTC. Residues: CSAVTGTSEQYF.

This clonotype was seen a few times. This chain links TRBV3-1 with TRBJ1-5; the D is unclear. The length of the CDR3 is 15 residues. Germline V gene sequence: CDR1 LGHDT, CDR2 YNNKEL (reference sequence). Trimming removed 3 bases from V and 6 bases from J, with 15 bases in between. For the CDR3, the DNA is TGTGCCAGCAGCCATGGCAGCGCGGGTACTCAGCCCCAGCATTTT. Protein: CASSHGSAGTQPQHF.

The rearrangement links TRBV7-2 to TRBJ2-3; D is possibly TRBD2 (5 bases). Looked up from germline, CDR1 is SGHTA and CDR2 is FQGNSA. Trimming took 0 bases from V and 4 from J, leaving 8 bases between them. The CDR3 is 14 residues long. CDR3 sequence reads: CASSLAGEADTQYF. CDR3 coding DNA: TGTGCCAGCAGCTTAGCGGGAGAGGCAGATACGCAGTATTTT.

This clonotype was observed a few times. The chain recombines TRBV5-1 with TRBJ2-1; D is unclear. The CDR3 consists of 12 residues. The V gene lost 2 bases and the J gene lost 7 bases, with 7 bases spanning the gap. Germline CDR1 and CDR2: SGHRS and YFSETQ. DNA of the CDR3: TGCGCCAGCAGCTTCGACCGGAATGAGCAGTTCTTC. Residues: CASSFDRNEQFF.

The CDR3 sequence is CASSLPLGGSVEQFF. CDR3 in DNA: TGTGCCAGCAGCTTACCTCTGGGGGGTTCGGTTGAGCAGTTCTTC. The chain carries TRBV7-3 and TRBJ2-1; perhaps TRBD2 as D (6 bases). Trimming took off 2 bases at V and 9 bases at J, with 17 bases between the two ends. Germline loops: CDR1 SGHTA, CDR2 FQGTGA. The CDR3 is 15 amino acids.

This chain connects TRBV28 to TRBJ2-5, with 8 positions matching TRBD2. CDR1 MDHEN and CDR2 SYDVKM come from the germline V gene. The CDR3 totals 17 residues. The J segment lost 4 bases and the V segment lost 6 bases, leaving 16 bases of the junction unmatched. The chain's CDR3 is CASSSSGTRGLGETQYF. In DNA, the CDR3 is TGTGCCAGCAGCTCCTCCGGGACTAGGGGGTTAGGAGAGACCCAGTACTTC.

A few counts support this clonotype. V is TRBV7-2 and J is TRBJ2-1, with TRBD1 identical over 9 bases. Trimming took 4 bases from V and 10 from J; bases not matched to a gene: 8. CDR1 is SGHTA and CDR2 is FQGNSA in the germline V gene. CDR3 length: 14 amino acids. CDR3 DNA: TGTGCCAGCAGCTCACGGGACAGGGCTCGGGAGCAGTTCTTC. This gives the protein CASSSRDRAREQFF.